This T cell receptor (beta chain) was sequenced in a study of blood T cells in healthy people across ages. Every donor provided 7.5 to 10 milliliters of peripheral blood. V lost 1 base, J lost 0 bases, and 9 bases lay in between. Germline-derived CDR1 and CDR2 are SGHTA and FQGNSA. The CDR3 sequence is 15 residues long. Whole-study findings and limits: Nothing was known about donor CMV status, and this possibly confounded expanded clonotype changes.

Using a J-beta primer mix together with a sample-barcoded 5' primer, a second PCR was run for roughly 7 to 11 cycles. TCRdb re-derived calls from the 5' RACE reads in MiXCR, one entry per CDR3 protein. The sample has about 650,000 distinct CDR3 sequences, approximately 52% seen once. This clonotype was seen repeatedly, ten times or more. Its matching antigen is unknown. This TCR derives from a woman older than 75 in good health. Input material: blood. This chain connects TRBV7-2 to TRBJ2-5, with D hard to call. CDR3 sequence (DNA): TGTGCCAGCAGCTTAGGCGCGGCATACCAAGAGACCCAGTACTTC. It is translated as CASSLGAAYQETQYF.